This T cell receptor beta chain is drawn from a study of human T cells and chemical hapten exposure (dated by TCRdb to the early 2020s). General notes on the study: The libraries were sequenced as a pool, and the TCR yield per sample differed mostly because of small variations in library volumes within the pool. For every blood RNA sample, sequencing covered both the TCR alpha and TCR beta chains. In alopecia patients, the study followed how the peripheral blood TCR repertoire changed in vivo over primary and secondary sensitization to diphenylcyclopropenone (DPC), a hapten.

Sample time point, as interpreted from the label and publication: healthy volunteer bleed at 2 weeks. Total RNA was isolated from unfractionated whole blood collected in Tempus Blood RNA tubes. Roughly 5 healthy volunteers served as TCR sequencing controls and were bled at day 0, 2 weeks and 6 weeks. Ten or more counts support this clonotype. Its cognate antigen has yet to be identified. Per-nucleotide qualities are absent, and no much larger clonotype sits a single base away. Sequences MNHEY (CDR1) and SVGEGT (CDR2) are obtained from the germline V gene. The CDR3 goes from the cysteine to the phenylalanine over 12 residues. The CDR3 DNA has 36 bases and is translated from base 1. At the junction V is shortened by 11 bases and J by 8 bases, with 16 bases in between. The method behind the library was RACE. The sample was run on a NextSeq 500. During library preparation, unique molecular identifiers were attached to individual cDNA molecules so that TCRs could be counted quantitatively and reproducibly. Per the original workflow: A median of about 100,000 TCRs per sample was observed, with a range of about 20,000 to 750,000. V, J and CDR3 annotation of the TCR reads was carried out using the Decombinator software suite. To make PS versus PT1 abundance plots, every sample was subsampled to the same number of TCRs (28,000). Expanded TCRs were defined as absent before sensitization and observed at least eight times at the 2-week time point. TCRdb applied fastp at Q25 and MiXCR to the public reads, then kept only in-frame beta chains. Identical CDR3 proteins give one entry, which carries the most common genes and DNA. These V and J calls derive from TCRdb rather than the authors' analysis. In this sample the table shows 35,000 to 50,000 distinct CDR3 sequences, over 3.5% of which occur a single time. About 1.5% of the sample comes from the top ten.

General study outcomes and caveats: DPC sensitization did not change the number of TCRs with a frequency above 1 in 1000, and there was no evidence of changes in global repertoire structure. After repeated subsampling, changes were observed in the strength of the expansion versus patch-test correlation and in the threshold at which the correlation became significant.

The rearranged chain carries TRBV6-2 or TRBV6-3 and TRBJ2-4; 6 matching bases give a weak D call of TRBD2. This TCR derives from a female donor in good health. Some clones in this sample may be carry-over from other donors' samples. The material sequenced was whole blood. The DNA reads TGTGCCGAGCGGGTAGGGAGTGACATTCAGTACTTC. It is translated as CAERVGSDIQYF.